A single sample gave rise to the 26 T cell receptor beta chains below, sequenced in a study of T cell changes during pregnancy in multiple sclerosis. Some clones are missing from TCRdb's copy, which holds only in-frame ones; the method was immunoSEQ multiplex PCR. The profile shows tens of thousands of clones, approximately 92% of them singletons. This material consisted of CD4+ T cells from peripheral blood mononuclear cells, taken before pregnancy. These receptors were collected from a female donor with multiple sclerosis, enrolled in a pregnancy study.

This chain connects TRBV30 to TRBJ2-3; TRBD2 matches at 10 bases. Trimming cost V 3 bases and J 4 bases; bases outside gene matches: 13. Germline values: CDR1 GTSNPN, CDR2 SVGIG (reference sequence). The CDR3 runs to 17 residues. The CDR3 DNA reads TGTGCCTGGAGCAAGACATGGACTAGCGGTAGGGCAGATACGCAGTATTTT. Residues: CAWSKTWTSGRADTQYF.

V gene TRBV4-3 combines with J gene TRBJ1-3; D possibly corresponds to TRBD1 (6 bases). V was cut by 4 bases and J by 3 bases, with 13 bases left in between. This CDR3 is built from 15 residues. Germline-derived CDR1 and CDR2 are LGHNA and YSLEER. The CDR3 loop reads CASSRETGFGNTIYF. In DNA, the CDR3 is TGCGCCAGCAGCCGGGAAACAGGGTTTGGAAACACCATATATTTT.

The J gene is TRBJ2-3, the V gene TRBV19, with 9 nucleotides matching TRBD2. Germline V CDR1 and CDR2: LNHDA, SQIVND (reference sequence). V lost 6 bases to trimming and J lost 4 bases; unmatched junction nucleotides: 8. The CDR3 loop spans 15 amino acids. The CDR3 here is CASSGGGAGADTQYF. CDR3 DNA: TGTGCCAGTAGCGGCGGGGGGGCAGGGGCAGATACGCAGTATTTT.

The genes are TRBV5-4 and TRBJ2-5; D possibly corresponds to TRBD1 (6 bases). This CDR3 has 13 amino acids. From germline, CDR1 is SGHNT and CDR2 YYREEE (reference sequence). With 2 bases removed from V and 5 bases from J, the gap between germline ends came to 10 bases. CDR3: CASSLGTTETQYF. CDR3 coding DNA: TGTGCCAGCAGCTTAGGGACAACCGAGACCCAGTACTTC.

The CDR3 is CASSLWWTGTTYEQYF. Written as DNA, the CDR3 is TGTGCCAGCAGCTTGTGGTGGACAGGGACCACCTACGAGCAGTACTTC. The chain uses TRBV5-8 and TRBJ2-7; 8 bases are shared with TRBD1. Germline CDR1 reads SGHTS; CDR2 reads YDEGEE. Unmatched junction bases numbered 8, after V lost 1 base and J lost 2 bases. The CDR3 is made up of 16 amino acids.

The chain links TRBV11-2 to TRBJ1-2; D unclear. Germline loops: CDR1 SGHAT, CDR2 FQNNGV. The CDR3 sequence is 14 residues long. Deletions cut 0 bases from V and 7 bases from J, with 12 bases between. The CDR3 is CASSLDLRLSGYTF. CDR3 DNA sequence: TGTGCCAGCAGCTTAGATCTCAGGTTGAGTGGCTACACCTTC. Combining the CDR3 with reference TRBV11-2 and TRBJ1-2 gives the whole variable domain EAGVAQSPRYKIIEKRQSVAFWCNPISGHATLYWYQQILGQGPKLLIQFQNNGVVDDSQLPKDRFSAERLKGVDSTLKIQPAKLEDSAVYLCASSLDLRLSGYTFGSGTRLTVV.

The CDR3 coding sequence is TGTGCCTGGAGTGCGGGGGGCAAGACCCAGTACTTC. Protein sequence: CAWSAGGKTQYF. This chain uses TRBV30 with TRBJ2-5; the D gene is possibly TRBD2 (7 bases). This CDR3 is 12 amino acids long. V was trimmed by 1 base and J by 6 bases, leaving 9 bases between them. Germline V gene sequence: CDR1 GTSNPN, CDR2 SVGIG (reference sequence).

The gene calls are TRBV7-9 and TRBJ1-1; D is unclear. V was clipped by 4 bases and J by 0 bases, with 12 bases between them. CDR3 length: 15 residues. The germline V gene encodes CDR1 SEHNR and CDR2 FQNEAQ (reference sequence). This chain's CDR3 is CASSSLPVMNTEAFF. Here the CDR3 DNA reads TGTGCCAGCAGCTCCCTACCGGTAATGAACACTGAAGCTTTCTTT.

This clone appeared a few times. The chain recombines TRBV10-3 with TRBJ2-6; D possibly corresponds to TRBD2 (6 bases). The germline V and J ends were trimmed by 3 bases and 8 bases, with 17 bases remaining between them. The CDR3 runs to 16 residues. CDR1 and CDR2 (germline): ENHRY, SYGVKD. The chain's CDR3 is CAISDPPAGSSNVLTF. CDR3 DNA sequence: TGTGCCATCAGTGATCCCCCGGCGGGATCCTCCAACGTCCTGACTTTC.

V and J are TRBV5-1 and TRBJ2-6; no definite D call. The CDR3 sequence is 14 residues long. Germline V gene data show CDR1 as SGHRS and CDR2 as YFSETQ. Trimming took 6 bases from V and 0 from J, leaving 7 bases between them. The CDR3 nucleotides read TGCGCCAGCAAAGAGGCCTCTGGGGCCAACGTCCTGACTTTC. Translating gives CASKEASGANVLTF.

The chain combines TRBV30 with TRBJ2-6, with 8 bases identical to TRBD2. The germline gives CDR1 GTSNPN, CDR2 SVGIG (reference sequence). This CDR3 is 13 amino acids long. Unmatched junction bases numbered 1, after V lost 7 bases and J lost 2 bases. CDR3: CASAGAGANVLTF. CDR3 nucleotides: TGTGCCTCAGCGGGGGCTGGGGCCAACGTCCTGACTTTC.

The chain has TRBV6-1 and TRBJ2-7; D might be TRBD2 (6 bases). The V end was cut by 6 bases, the J end by 0 bases, with 12 bases between. The length of the CDR3 is 14 residues. Looked up from germline, CDR1 is MNHNS and CDR2 is SASEGT. The CDR3 region has the DNA TGTGCCAGCAGCCAGACTAGTGTCTCCTACGAGCAGTACTTC. Translating gives CASSQTSVSYEQYF.

V gene TRBV10-3 combines with J gene TRBJ1-5; a possible D gene is TRBD1 (6 bases). The V gene's germline CDR1 is ENHRY and CDR2 SYGVKD. V gave up 4 bases and J gave up 5 bases, with 12 bases separating them. There are 14 residues in the CDR3. In DNA form, the CDR3 reads TGTGCCATCAGTGGGGGCAGGGGCGATCAGCCCCAGCATTTT. The encoded protein is CAISGGRGDQPQHF.

This chain uses TRBV9 with TRBJ2-1, with TRBD2 matching over 11 bases. CDR1 and CDR2 from the germline V gene are SGDLS and YYNGEE. The CDR3 length is 16 residues. V dropped 0 bases and J dropped 6; count of bases not matched to a gene: 5. The CDR3 bases are TGTGCCAGCAGCGTAGGCTCTAGCGGGGGGACCAATGAGCAGTTCTTC. As protein: CASSVGSSGGTNEQFF.

CDR3 sequence (DNA): TGTGCCAGTCGCCACAGGGGGCTCACCGGGGAGCTGTTTTTT. As protein: CASRHRGLTGELFF. This sequence joins TRBV19 and TRBJ2-2, with TRBD1 matching 9 bases. V lost 8 bases to trimming and J lost 4 bases; unmatched junction nucleotides: 5. The germline V gene encodes CDR1 LNHDA and CDR2 SQIVND (reference sequence). CDR3 length: 14 amino acids. The full variable domain, completed using reference TRBV19 and TRBJ2-2, is DGGITQSPKYLFRKEGQNVTLSCEQNLNHDAMYWYRQDPGQGLRLIYYSQIVNDFQKGDIAEGYSVSREKKESFPLTVTSAQKNPTAFYLCASRHRGLTGELFFGEGSRLTVL.

The gene calls are TRBV14 and TRBJ1-1, with D possibly being TRBD1 (5 bases). This CDR3 has 14 residues. Germline values: CDR1 SGHDN, CDR2 FVKESK. Trimming left V 0 bases short and J 6 bases short, with 11 bases between. CDR3 sequence: CASSQDMDNSEAFF. The CDR3 DNA reads as TGTGCCAGCAGCCAAGACATGGACAACTCTGAAGCTTTCTTT.

This clone was detected only once. The chain joins TRBV7-8 to TRBJ1-2, with D possibly matching TRBD1 (6 bases). There are 13 residues in the CDR3. V was cut by 5 bases and J by 4 bases, with 11 bases left in between. Looked up from germline, CDR1 is SGHVS and CDR2 is FQNEAQ. The CDR3 nucleotides read TGTGCCAGCAGCCTTGGACAGATCTATGGCTACACCTTC. This translates into CASSLGQIYGYTF. Using reference TRBV7-8 and TRBJ1-2 for the parts outside the CDR3, the full variable domain is GAGVSQSPRYKVAKRGQDVALRCDPISGHVSLFWYQQALGQGPEFLTYFQNEAQLDKSGLPSDRFFAERPEGSVSTLKIQRTQQEDSAVYLCASSLGQIYGYTFGSGTRLTVV.

The chain has TRBV7-7 and TRBJ2-5, with TRBD2 as a possible D gene (5 bases). Trimming stripped 3 bases from V and 3 bases from J, with 11 bases between. The germline V gene has CDR1 SSHAT and CDR2 FNYEAQ (reference sequence). There are 14 residues in the CDR3. The CDR3 sequence: CASSFNFGEETQYF. The CDR3 DNA is TGTGCCAGCAGCTTTAATTTCGGGGAAGAGACCCAGTACTTC.

J is TRBJ2-7 and V is TRBV30; TRBD2 aligns across 7 bases. Per germline, CDR1 GTSNPN and CDR2 SVGIG (reference sequence). This CDR3 comprises 14 residues. V lost 2 bases to trimming and J lost 1 base; unmatched junction nucleotides: 5. Written as DNA, the CDR3 is TGTGCCTGGAGTCTTCTAGCGGATTCCTACGAGCAGTACTTC. Amino acids: CAWSLLADSYEQYF. Drawing the rest from reference TRBV30 and TRBJ2-7, the complete variable domain is SQTIHQWPATLVQPVGSPLSLECTVEGTSNPNLYWYRQAAGRGLQLLFYSVGIGQISSEVPQNLSASRPQDRQFILSSKKLLLSDSGFYLCAWSLLADSYEQYFGPGTRLTVT.

V is TRBV6-5 and J is TRBJ1-2, with D unresolved. V was clipped by 6 bases and J by 8 bases, with 19 bases between them. The CDR3 consists of 14 residues. Germline-derived CDR1 and CDR2 are MNHEY and SVGAGI. CDR3 in DNA: TGTGCCAGCAGGAACGGAGGTACTGGCCGCGGCTACACCTTC. Its translation is CASRNGGTGRGYTF.

The chain employs TRBV2 and TRBJ1-2, with 8 positions matching TRBD1. The trim removed 2 bases at V and 4 bases at J, leaving 9 bases unmatched. The length of the CDR3 is 16 residues. The germline CDR1 and CDR2 sequences are SNHLY and FYNNEI. The CDR3 here is CASSESLAGGLYGYTF. The DNA for the CDR3 is TGTGCCAGCAGTGAAAGCTTAGCAGGGGGCCTCTATGGCTACACCTTC. Full variable domain (remainder filled in from reference TRBV2 and TRBJ1-2): EPEVTQTPSHQVTQMGQEVILRCVPISNHLYFYWYRQILGQKVEFLVSFYNNEISEKSEIFDDQFSVERPDGSNFTLKIRSTKLEDSAMYFCASSESLAGGLYGYTFGSGTRLTVV.

This chain links TRBV6-1 with TRBJ1-2; possibly TRBD1 for D (6 bases). V lost 5 bases to trimming and J lost 4 bases, with 17 bases between them. The CDR3 contains 15 residues. The germline V gene has CDR1 MNHNS and CDR2 SASEGT. CDR3 DNA: TGTGCCAGCAGTTTCCGGGACACCGCTAGCTATGGCTACACCTTC. This translates into CASSFRDTASYGYTF.

V is TRBV15 and J is TRBJ1-2; possibly TRBD1 for D (5 bases). The germline V gene has CDR1 LNHNV and CDR2 YYDKDF (reference sequence). V was clipped by 1 base and J by 2 bases, with 20 bases between them. The CDR3 has 18 residues. The chain's CDR3 is CATSRVGADSNYNYGYTF. The CDR3, as DNA: TGTGCCACCAGCAGAGTTGGGGCCGACAGTAACTACAACTATGGCTACACCTTC.

The chain has TRBV7-9 and TRBJ1-5; D remains ambiguous. The CDR3 runs 15 residues. V dropped 1 base and J dropped 0 bases, with 7 bases sitting between them. In germline, CDR1 is SEHNR, CDR2 FQNEAQ (reference sequence). The CDR3 DNA is TGTGCCAGCAGCTTAGGAGACTATAGCAATCAGCCCCAGCATTTT. Translated, it gives CASSLGDYSNQPQHF.

The genes are TRBV6-5 and TRBJ1-6; 7 nucleotides line up with TRBD1. CDR3 length equals 15 residues. V lost 4 bases, J lost 9 bases, and 9 bases stayed unmatched. From germline, CDR1 is MNHEY and CDR2 SVGAGI. This CDR3 is CASSSTGSFSSPLHF. DNA for the CDR3: TGTGCCAGCAGTTCGACAGGGTCGTTTAGTTCACCCCTCCACTTT.

This chain uses TRBV19 with TRBJ1-2; D uncertain. The CDR3 consists of 11 residues. Trimming took off 1 base at V and 9 bases at J, with 6 bases between the two ends. Germline assignment: CDR1 LNHDA and CDR2 SQIVND (reference sequence). CDR3 residues: CASSIAESYTF. The CDR3 nucleotides are TGTGCCAGTAGTATAGCGGAGAGCTACACCTTC.